These T cell receptor beta chains were read from a single sample in a study of blood T cell repertoires in COVID-19. The protocol was immunoSEQ multiplex PCR, while the TCRdb copy is restricted to in-frame clones and leaves out a portion. Found here are around 230,000 clones, around 86% of them singletons; the top ten hold 2.2%. Sequenced material: peripheral blood. The receptors shown here come from a man in his thirties or forties who had recovered from COVID-19. CDR3s include the opening cysteine and the closing phenylalanine or tryptophan. Each record gives: V gene, D gene, J gene, clone size, CDR3 protein, CDR3 DNA. The D gene is left open where the match is weak. Some rows have no size entry. The others give once, few or many, or a class for an expanded clone.

>TRBV5-4|-|TRBJ1-2|-
CASSLGGLNYGYTF
TGTGCCAGCAGCTTGGGGGGGCTGAACTATGGCTACACCTTC
>TRBV6-5|-|TRBJ1-3|-
CASSLGLSSGNTIYF
TGTGCCAGCAGCCTGGGACTTAGCTCTGGAAACACCATATATTTT
>TRBV24-1|-|TRBJ2-5|-
CATSDSPGGARETQYF
TGTGCCACCAGTGATTCCCCCGGAGGGGCCCGGGAGACCCAGTACTTC
>TRBV6-5|-|TRBJ2-7|-
CASLRREGYEQYF
TGTGCCAGCCTTCGCAGGGAAGGCTACGAGCAGTACTTC
>TRBV5-1|-|TRBJ1-2|-
CASSKGDDFNYGYTF
TGCGCCAGCAGCAAGGGGGACGACTTTAACTATGGCTACACCTTC
>TRBV19|TRBD2|TRBJ2-3|-
CASSLVSGVTDTQYF
TGTGCCAGTAGTTTGGTTAGCGGGGTGACAGATACGCAGTATTTT
>TRBV30|TRBD1|TRBJ1-6|-
CAWSWTGDSPLHF
TGTGCCTGGAGTTGGACAGGTGATTCACCCCTCCACTTT
>TRBV9|TRBD2|TRBJ2-5|-
CASNLGGGPGETQYF
TGTGCCAGCAATCTCGGGGGGGGCCCGGGAGAGACCCAGTACTTC
>TRBV7-6|-|TRBJ1-3|-
CASSLSNSGNTIYF
TGTGCCAGCAGCTTAAGCAACTCTGGAAACACCATATATTTT
>TRBV5-6|-|TRBJ1-4|-
CASSYLQGGEKLFF
TGTGCCAGCAGCTACCTGCAGGGTGGGGAAAAACTGTTTTTT
>TRBV5-4|TRBD1|TRBJ1-1|-
CASSSRQGNTEAFF
TGTGCCAGCAGCTCGAGACAGGGGAACACTGAAGCTTTCTTT
>TRBV19|-|TRBJ1-1|once
CASSIDPGQRMNTEAFF
TGTGCCAGTAGTATAGATCCTGGACAGCGCATGAACACTGAAGCTTTCTTT
>TRBV5-6|-|TRBJ1-1|-
CASSSLYRGSAFF
TGTGCCAGCAGCTCACTATATAGGGGGAGCGCTTTCTTT
>TRBV7-2|TRBD2|TRBJ2-5|-
CASSLDSWVAGQETQYF
TGTGCCAGCAGCTTAGATAGCTGGGTAGCGGGGCAAGAGACCCAGTACTTC
>TRBV7-6|-|TRBJ2-7|-
CASSATGTTYEQYF
TGTGCCAGCAGTGCCACAGGGACTACTTACGAGCAGTACTTC
>TRBV7-8|-|TRBJ2-5|-
CASSLYGGAPRETQYF
TGTGCCAGCAGCCTCTACGGTGGGGCGCCCCGAGAGACCCAGTACTTC
>TRBV10-2|TRBD1|TRBJ2-1|-
CASSERTGINNEQFF
TGCGCCAGCAGTGAGCGGACAGGGATCAACAATGAGCAGTTCTTC